The following is a T cell receptor beta chain sequence with its context. This sample is part of a study of blood T cell repertoires in COVID-19. On the study more broadly: Whether acute or convalescent, the COVID-19 samples came from the United States, Italy and Spain.

Original analysis: Estimated nucleated cell counts came from reference gene primer amplification. Using immunoSEQ multiplex PCR, the repertoire was profiled, and TCRdb retains in-frame clones only, with some absent. V, J and clone size are those of that table, while D and trimming were read from the DNA. The sample records over 100,000 clones, roughly 82% being singletons. This CDR3 is 15 amino acids long. Germline lookup yields CDR1 MDHEN and CDR2 SYDVKM. V was pared by 1 base and J by 7 bases, with 7 bases of the junction left unmatched. The chain employs TRBV28 and TRBJ1-5; the match to TRBD1 covers 7 bases. This TCR came from a man aged 60 to 75 with acute or convalescent COVID-19. Sample: peripheral blood. The CDR3 DNA is TGTGCCAGCAGTTTATCGGCAGGGGGAAGGCAGCCCCAGCATTTT. This encodes CASSLSAGGRQPQHF. Filled out from reference TRBV28 and TRBJ1-5, the complete variable domain reads DVKVTQSSRYLVKRTGEKVFLECVQDMDHENMFWYRQDPGLGLRLIYFSYDVKMKEKGDIPEGYSVSREKKERFSLILESASTNQTSMYLCASSLSAGGRQPQHFGDGTRLSIL.